Following are 5 T cell receptor beta chains from one sample sequenced in a study of glioma-infiltrating T cells. TCR alpha and beta CDR3 regions were amplified from RNA using iRepertoire nested multiplex PCR. TCRdb fed the multiplex PCR reads into MiXCR, producing one record per CDR3 protein. The sample shows under 200,000 distinct CDR3 sequences, about 32% of them seen only once. The sequencing sample was made of glioma tissue, nonneoplastic brain tissue, or PBMCs (not recorded which). These receptor sequences come from a human donor with low-grade glioma or glioblastoma, undergoing nonglioma brain surgery, or in good health (not recorded which).

This clonotype was counted many times. The genes are TRBV11-2 and TRBJ2-3, with 7 bases aligning to TRBD2. The CDR3 covers 17 residues. The trim removed 5 bases at V and 5 bases at J, leaving 16 bases unmatched. From germline, CDR1 is SGHAT and CDR2 FQNNGV. This CDR3 is CASSLTGGGSSVDTQYF. CDR3 coding DNA: TGTGCCAGCAGCCTCACAGGCGGCGGGAGTTCGGTAGATACGCAGTATTTT.

This clonotype turned up a few times. The chain uses TRBV7-9 and TRBJ2-5; D unclear. Trimming stripped 5 bases from V and 1 base from J, with 17 bases between. The CDR3 runs to 16 residues. Germline V CDR1 and CDR2: SEHNR, FQNEAQ (reference sequence). This CDR3 reads CASSQSAVWAQETQYF. In DNA, the CDR3 is TGTGCCAGCAGCCAGTCGGCCGTTTGGGCCCAAGAGACCCAGTACTTC. The full variable domain, with the rest looked up from reference TRBV7-9 and TRBJ2-5, is DTGVSQNPRHKITKRGQNVTFRCDPISEHNRLYWYRQTLGQGPEFLTYFQNEAQLEKSRLLSDRFSAERPKGSFSTLEIQRTEQGDSAMYLCASSQSAVWAQETQYFGPGTRLLVL.

This clonotype has ten or more counts. The rearrangement joins TRBV28 to TRBJ2-6; either TRBD1 or TRBD2 may supply D (6 bases each). CDR1 and CDR2 (germline): MDHEN, SYDVKM. Trimming removed 7 bases at V and 0 bases at J, with 16 bases between. The CDR3 runs 17 residues. The CDR3 sequence is CASIEGGRISGANVLTF. The CDR3 region has the DNA TGTGCCAGCATCGAGGGGGGACGTATCTCTGGGGCCAACGTCCTGACTTTC.

Ten or more counts support this clonotype. The chain carries TRBV10-3 and TRBJ2-7; a weak D match, TRBD1 (5 bases). The CDR3 is 14 residues long. The V and J ends lost 5 bases and 2 bases respectively, with 13 bases between them. Germline V gene data show CDR1 as ENHRY and CDR2 as SYGVKD. The CDR3 is CAISSPRGTYEQYF. CDR3 nucleotide sequence: TGTGCCATCAGTTCCCCTAGGGGAACCTACGAGCAGTACTTC.

Turning to this clonotype: One end of the junction fails to match germline, which may point to a read error. The rearrangement uses TRBV27 and TRBJ2-7; TRBD2 is a possible D gene (6 bases). This CDR3 contains 14 residues. Germline V lookup: CDR1 MNHEY, CDR2 SMNVEV (reference sequence). The CDR3 region is CASSWDSPVYEEYF. The CDR3 DNA sequence: TGTGCCAGCAGTTGGGACTCCCCTGTCTACGAGGAGTACTTC.